This TCR beta chain emerged from a study of blood T cell repertoires in COVID-19. Clones were sequenced by immunoSEQ multiplex PCR, and TCRdb holds only the in-frame ones, with some missing. This table holds hundreds of thousands of clones, roughly 86% found once. V was pared by 1 base and J by 9 bases, with 13 bases between. Germline loops: CDR1 SGHVS, CDR2 FQNEAQ. This CDR3 has 14 residues. The V call is TRBV7-8, the J call TRBJ2-1; possibly TRBD1 for D (5 bases). The sample comprised PBMCs or T cells enriched from blood (not recorded which). This sequence was found in a woman in her thirties who had recovered from COVID-19. The CDR3 coding sequence is TGTGCCAGCAGCTTAGGGGTCTCTACAGGTGAGCAGTTCTTC. This encodes CASSLGVSTGEQFF.